The 20 T cell receptor beta chains below come from one sample, sequenced in a study of cytomegalovirus exposure and HLA in healthy donors. The PCR employed 60 Vbeta primers together with 13 Jbeta primers. Only in-frame clones appear in the TCRdb table, and some are missing; sequencing was by immunoSEQ multiplex PCR. The sample holds about 120,000 clones; about three quarters are singletons and the top ten take 1% to 1.5%. Sample: PBMCs. The source is a female donor in good health and CMV-seronegative.

This clone was detected only once. The J gene is TRBJ2-7, the V gene TRBV19, with D maybe TRBD2 (5 bases). This CDR3 region has 16 residues. From germline, CDR1 is LNHDA and CDR2 SQIVND (reference sequence). Trimming left V 3 bases short and J 2 bases short, with 17 bases between. CDR3: CASSMRAGSGTYEQYF. CDR3 DNA: TGTGCCAGTAGTATGCGAGCAGGCTCGGGGACCTACGAGCAGTACTTC.

CDR3 nucleotide sequence: TGTGCCAGCACTCTGGGGGGGGGCCTGGAGACCCAGTACTTC. Translating it yields CASTLGGGLETQYF. The chain combines TRBV2 with TRBJ2-5; D may be TRBD2 (7 bases). This CDR3 has 14 amino acids. The germline V gene encodes CDR1 SNHLY and CDR2 FYNNEI. V was pared by 7 bases and J by 5 bases, with 17 bases between.

The rearrangement uses TRBV5-1 and TRBJ2-7, with TRBD1 matching 11 bases. The germline gives CDR1 SGHRS, CDR2 YFSETQ. Losses at the gene ends were 2 bases for V and 6 bases for J; bases not matched to a gene: 10. The CDR3 is 16 amino acids. The CDR3 bases are TGCGCCAGCAGCTTATCGGGACAGGGGGACACAGGCGAGCAGTACTTC. Amino acid sequence: CASSLSGQGDTGEQYF. The full variable domain, its missing parts supplied by reference TRBV5-1 and TRBJ2-7, is KAGVTQTPRYLIKTRGQQVTLSCSPISGHRSVSWYQQTPGQGLQFLFEYFSETQRNKGNFPGRFSGRQFSNSRSEMNVSTLELGDSALYLCASSLSGQGDTGEQYFGPGTRLTVT.

V is TRBV19 and J is TRBJ2-5; 7 bases line up with TRBD2. The J call is doubtful: the DNA matches TRBJ2-7 better. The CDR3 runs 14 residues. Looked up from germline, CDR1 is LNHDA and CDR2 is SQIVND (reference sequence). The CDR3 sequence is CASSRGDRRGEQYF. The DNA for the CDR3 is TGTGCCAGTAGCCGGGGGGATCGTCGGGGCGAGCAGTACTTC.

The V call is TRBV6-1, the J call TRBJ2-3; D is unresolved. The CDR3 is 15 amino acids. CDR1 and CDR2 from the germline V gene are MNHNS and SASEGT. The germline V and J ends were trimmed by 3 bases and 1 base, with 11 bases remaining between them. In DNA form, the CDR3 reads TGTGCCAGCAGTGATGAGCATTCCGGCACAGATACGCAGTATTTT. This encodes CASSDEHSGTDTQYF.

Comments on this clone: The same CDR3 can be traced to other DNA sequences in this sample. This chain uses TRBV6-5 with TRBJ1-1; D gene uncertain. The germline CDR1 and CDR2 sequences are MNHEY and SVGAGI. Trimming removed 5 bases at V and 1 base at J, with 8 bases between. The CDR3 extends over 13 amino acids. CDR3 residues: CASSRTGNTEAFF. The DNA of the CDR3 is TGTGCCAGCAGTCGGACTGGGAACACTGAAGCTTTCTTT.

The V and J genes are TRBV9 and TRBJ2-6; D perhaps matches TRBD1 (6 bases). This CDR3 has 17 residues. In germline, CDR1 is SGDLS, CDR2 YYNGEE. V dropped 3 bases and J dropped 0 bases, with 13 bases sitting between them. The CDR3 DNA reads TGTGCCAGCAGCGGCAGGGGAATCGACTCTGGGGCCAACGTCCTGACTTTC. This gives the protein CASSGRGIDSGANVLTF.

The chain links TRBV29-1 to TRBJ2-1; TRBD2 matches at 9 bases. The trim removed 4 bases at V and 8 bases at J, leaving 9 bases unmatched. This CDR3 has 14 residues. The germline V gene has CDR1 SQVTM and CDR2 ANQGSEA. The CDR3 DNA follows: TGCAGCGTTGGTCGTAGGGCGGGGGGGGATGAGCAGTTCTTC. Its translation is CSVGRRAGGDEQFF.

The chain has TRBV4-2 and TRBJ2-5, with D perhaps TRBD2 (5 bases). The CDR3 spans 12 residues. V lost 2 bases and J 7 bases, leaving 8 bases between the germline ends. Germline V gene sequence: CDR1 LGHNA, CDR2 YNFKEQ. CDR3 loop: CASSQTSSTQYF. CDR3 nucleotides: TGTGCCAGCAGCCAAACTAGTTCGACCCAGTACTTC.

This rearrangement joins TRBV6-1 to TRBJ1-2; D uncertain. CDR1 and CDR2 (germline): MNHNS, SASEGT. Trimming shortened V by 0 bases and J by 5 bases, and 10 bases separated the two germline ends. The CDR3 length is 14 residues. The CDR3: CASSEAPGRYGYTF. The CDR3 region has the DNA TGTGCCAGCAGTGAAGCGCCGGGGAGATATGGCTACACCTTC.

This chain joins TRBV15 and TRBJ2-7; 9 bases fit TRBD2. After removal of 2 bases from V and 5 bases from J, the junction contained 7 bases not matched to a gene. This CDR3 spans 15 amino acids. Looked up from germline, CDR1 is LNHNV and CDR2 is YYDKDF (reference sequence). The CDR3 region is CATSRLGTSFHEQYF. The CDR3 DNA reads as TGTGCCACCAGCAGACTCGGGACTAGCTTCCACGAGCAGTACTTC.

The rearrangement links TRBV29-1 to TRBJ2-1; 8 bases align to TRBD2. This CDR3 comprises 15 residues. Germline CDR1 SQVTM, CDR2 ANQGSEA. Losses at the gene ends were 1 base for V and 4 bases for J; bases not matched to a gene: 6. The CDR3 DNA reads TGCAGCGTTGAAGGGGCGGGGGGACCGTACAATGAGCAGTTCTTC. Amino acids: CSVEGAGGPYNEQFF.

V is TRBV7-2 and J is TRBJ1-5; TRBD1 matches 12 bases. This CDR3 has 17 amino acids. Trimming took 4 bases from V and 5 from J; bases not matched to a gene: 9. Germline V gene data show CDR1 as SGHTA and CDR2 as FQGNSA. The DNA for the CDR3 is TGTGCCAGCAGCTCAAAGGGGGGACAGGGGGCTCATCAGCCCCAGCATTTT. Translated: CASSSKGGQGAHQPQHF.

This clone was counted a few times. The chain employs TRBV28 and TRBJ2-7, with 9 nucleotides matching TRBD1. Germline V lookup: CDR1 MDHEN, CDR2 SYDVKM. Losses at the gene ends were 5 bases for V and 4 bases for J; bases not matched to a gene: 9. The CDR3 loop spans 15 amino acids. Here the CDR3 reads CASSPRQGGRYEQYF. CDR3 coding DNA: TGTGCCAGCAGTCCTAGACAGGGGGGGAGGTACGAGCAGTACTTC.

In this sample, this clone turned up a few times. V gene TRBV19 combines with J gene TRBJ2-7; unclear D gene. Trimming shortened V by 6 bases and J by 10 bases, and 19 bases separated the two germline ends. The germline V gene encodes CDR1 LNHDA and CDR2 SQIVND (reference sequence). CDR3 length equals 13 residues. CDR3 sequence (DNA): TGTGCCAGTAGCACCTCCCCCTACAGTGTTCAGTACTTC. It yields the protein CASSTSPYSVQYF. Based on the CDR3 plus reference TRBV19 and TRBJ2-7, the full variable domain is DGGITQSPKYLFRKEGQNVTLSCEQNLNHDAMYWYRQDPGQGLRLIYYSQIVNDFQKGDIAEGYSVSREKKESFPLTVTSAQKNPTAFYLCASSTSPYSVQYFGPGTRLTVT.

The CDR3, as DNA: TGTGCCAGCAGCTCAGGGGGGGCCAACACTGAAGCTTTCTTT. It specifies CASSSGGANTEAFF. This chain connects TRBV13 to TRBJ1-1, with TRBD1 identical over 7 bases. The CDR3 is 14 residues long. Germline loops: CDR1 PRHDT, CDR2 FYEKMQ (reference sequence). V shed 4 bases, J shed 2 bases, and the junction held 4 bases outside the gene matches.

The chain joins TRBV5-1 to TRBJ2-7; a weak D match, TRBD2 (7 bases). CDR3 length: 15 residues. V was shortened by 0 bases and J by 3 bases, with 13 bases between the two germline ends. The V gene's germline CDR1 is SGHRS and CDR2 YFSETQ. CDR3 loop: CASSLVRGAFYEQYF. In DNA, the CDR3 is TGCGCCAGCAGCTTGGTTCGGGGGGCGTTCTACGAGCAGTACTTC.

The chain uses TRBV2 and TRBJ1-5; 7 positions agree with TRBD1. Per the germline V gene, CDR1 is SNHLY and CDR2 is FYNNEI. The CDR3 totals 13 residues. Trimming cost V 6 bases and J 6 bases; bases outside gene matches: 5. CDR3 protein: CASSGQAVQPQHF. CDR3 bases: TGTGCCAGCAGCGGACAGGCTGTTCAGCCCCAGCATTTT.

CDR3 amino acids: CASSSQRRQRKSAEAFF. CDR3 sequence (DNA): TGTGCCAGCAGCTCTCAGAGGAGACAGAGGAAATCCGCTGAAGCTTTCTTT. The V call is TRBV7-2, the J call TRBJ1-1; D may be TRBD1 (5 bases). Trimming shortened V by 4 bases and J by 6 bases, and 24 bases separated the two germline ends. Germline loops: CDR1 SGHTA, CDR2 FQGNSA. This CDR3 contains 17 residues.

This clone was recorded a few times. Germline and junction disagree at one end, which may indicate a read error. This chain joins TRBV28 and TRBJ2-6; a weak D match, TRBD2 (6 bases). The CDR3 spans 15 residues. The germline V gene has CDR1 MDHEN and CDR2 SYDVKM. CDR3 protein: CASGAWGERANGLTF. The CDR3 bases are TGTGCCAGCGGCGCCTGGGGAGAGCGGGCCAACGGCCTGACTTTC. The full variable domain, completed using reference TRBV28 and TRBJ2-6, is DVKVTQSSRYLVKRTGEKVFLECVQDMDHENMFWYRQDPGLGLRLIYFSYDVKMKEKGDIPEGYSVSREKKERFSLILESASTNQTSMYLCASGAWGERANGLTFGAGSRLTVL.